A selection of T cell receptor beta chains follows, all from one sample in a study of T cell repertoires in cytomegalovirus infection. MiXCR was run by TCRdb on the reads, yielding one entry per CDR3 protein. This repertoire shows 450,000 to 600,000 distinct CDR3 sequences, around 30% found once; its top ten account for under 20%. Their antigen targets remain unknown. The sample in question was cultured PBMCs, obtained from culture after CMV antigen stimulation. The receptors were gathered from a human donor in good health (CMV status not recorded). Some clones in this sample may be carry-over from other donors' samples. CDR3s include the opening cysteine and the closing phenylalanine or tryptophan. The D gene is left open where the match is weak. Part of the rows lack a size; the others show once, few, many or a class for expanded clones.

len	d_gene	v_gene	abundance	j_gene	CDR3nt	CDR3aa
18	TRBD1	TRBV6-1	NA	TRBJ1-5	TGTGCCAGCAGTCCGGACAGGGTGGAGGGCTATAGCAATCAGCCCCAGCATTTT	CASSPDRVEGYSNQPQHF
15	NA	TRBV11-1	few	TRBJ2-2	TGTGCCAGCAGCGATACAGGGTTGAACACCGGGGAGCTGTTTTTT	CASSDTGLNTGELFF
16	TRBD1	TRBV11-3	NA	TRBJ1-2	TGTGCCAGCAGCTTAGGTCTTGGGACAGGGGGCAACGGCTACACCTTC	CASSLGLGTGGNGYTF
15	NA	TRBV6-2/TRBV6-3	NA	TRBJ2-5	TGTGCCAGCAGAAACGGTGGGGGGATTCAAGAGACCCAGTACTTC	CASRNGGGIQETQYF
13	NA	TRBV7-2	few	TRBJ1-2	TGTGCCAGCAGCCGGGACTCTAGCTGGGGCTACACCTTC	CASSRDSSWGYTF
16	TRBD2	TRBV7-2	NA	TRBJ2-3	TGTGCCAGCAGCTTCACTAGCGGGGCTAGCACAGATACGCAGTATTTT	CASSFTSGASTDTQYF
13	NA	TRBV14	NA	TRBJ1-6	TGTGCCAGCAGCCCCCTGGGGATTTCACCCCTCCACTTT	CASSPLGISPLHF
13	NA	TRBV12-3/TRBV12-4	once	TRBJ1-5	TGTGCCAGCAGTTTAGACGGGCTCGGGCCCCAGCATTTT	CASSLDGLGPQHF
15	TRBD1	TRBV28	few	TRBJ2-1	TGTGCCAGCAGTTCCCCGGGACAGGGTCGTACTGAGCAGTTCTTC	CASSSPGQGRTEQFF
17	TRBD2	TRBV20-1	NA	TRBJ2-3	TGCAGTGCTCAACCCAGGACTAGCGGGGGACGCACAGATACGCAGTATTTT	CSAQPRTSGGRTDTQYF
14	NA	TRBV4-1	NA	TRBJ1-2	TGCGCCAGCAGCCCAGCTGGGACTGGAAATGGCTACACCTTC	CASSPAGTGNGYTF
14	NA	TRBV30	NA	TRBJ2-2	TGTGCCTGGAGTAGGCAGACGAACACCGGGGAGCTGTTTTTT	CAWSRQTNTGELFF
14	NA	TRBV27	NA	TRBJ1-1	TGTGCCAGCAGTTTAATCAGGGGCCGAACTGAAGCTTTCTTT	CASSLIRGRTEAFF
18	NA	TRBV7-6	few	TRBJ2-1	TGTGCCAGCAGCTTAGGCGGCCAAGGCGGATCCTCCTACAATGAGCAGTTCTTC	CASSLGGQGGSSYNEQFF
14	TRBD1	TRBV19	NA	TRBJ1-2	TGTGCCAGTAGTTCAGGGGGAGGAATCTATGGCTACACCTTC	CASSSGGGIYGYTF
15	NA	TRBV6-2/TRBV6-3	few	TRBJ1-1	TGTGCCAGCAGCCCAGCCGGGGGGAAGAACACTGAAGCTTTCTTT	CASSPAGGKNTEAFF
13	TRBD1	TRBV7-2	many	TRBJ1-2	TGTGCCAGCAGCTCCGGGACAGGGCGTCCCTACACCTTC	CASSSGTGRPYTF
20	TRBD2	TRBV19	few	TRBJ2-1	TGTGCCAGTAGTCTCCCGGGGGGGAATAATCCAAAAGTACCCTACAATGAGCAGTTCTTC	CASSLPGGNNPKVPYNEQFF
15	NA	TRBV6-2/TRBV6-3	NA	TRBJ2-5	TGTGCCAGCAGTTATCCGGCATTGGGGCTGGAGACCCAGTACTTC	CASSYPALGLETQYF
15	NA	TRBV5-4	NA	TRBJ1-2	TGTGCCAGCAGCTTGGCGGGGAGCCTGTTCTATGGCTACACCTTC	CASSLAGSLFYGYTF
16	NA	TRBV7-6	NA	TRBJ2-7	TGTGCCAGCAGCTACCGAGAGGCAGGGGAGGTCTACGAGCAGTACTTC	CASSYREAGEVYEQYF
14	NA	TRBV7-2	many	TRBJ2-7	TGTGCCAGCAGCTACCGGGCTCTAGGAACCGAGCAGTACTTC	CASSYRALGTEQYF
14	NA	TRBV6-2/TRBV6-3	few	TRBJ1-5	TGTGCCAGCAGTGTTGACAGGAATCATCAGCCCCAGCATTTT	CASSVDRNHQPQHF
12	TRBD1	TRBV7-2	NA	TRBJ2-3	TGTGCCAGCAGCTCGGGACAGTATACGCAGTATTTT	CASSSGQYTQYF
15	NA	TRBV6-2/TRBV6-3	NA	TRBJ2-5	TGTGCCAGCACCCCCAGGTGGCAGGGGAAAGAGACCCAGTACTTC	CASTPRWQGKETQYF
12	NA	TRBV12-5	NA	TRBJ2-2	TGTGCTAGTGGTCCAGGACCTTTGGAACTGTTTTTT	CASGPGPLELFF
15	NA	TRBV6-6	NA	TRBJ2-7	TGTGCCAGCGTCTCGACAACCGGAGGGCTCGGCGAGCAGTACTTC	CASVSTTGGLGEQYF
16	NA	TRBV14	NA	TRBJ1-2	TGTGCCAGCAGTCCTGGGAACAGGGTTCAAGGCTATGGCTACACCTTC	CASSPGNRVQGYGYTF
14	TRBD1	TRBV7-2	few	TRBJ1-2	TGTGCCAGCAGCCAAGGGACAGGGCGGTATGGCTACACCTTC	CASSQGTGRYGYTF
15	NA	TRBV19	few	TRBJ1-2	TGTGCCAGTAGTATCGGGGCAGCCGCTAACTATGGCTACACCTTC	CASSIGAAANYGYTF
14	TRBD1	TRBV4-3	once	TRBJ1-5	TGCGCCAGCAGCCTCGGGACAGTCAATCAGCCCCAGCATTTT	CASSLGTVNQPQHF